The next 25 T cell receptor beta chains were all read from a single sample in a study of PD-1 blockade in mismatch repair-deficient tumors. Clones were sequenced by immunoSEQ multiplex PCR, and TCRdb holds only the in-frame ones, with some missing. The table lists about 79,000 clones, around 80% of them singletons. This material consisted of peripheral blood, taken 44 weeks after starting pembrolizumab. The receptors here all came from an adult with mismatch repair-deficient cancer.

This chain links TRBV6-7 with TRBJ1-5, with TRBD1 matching over 8 bases. TRBV6-7 belongs to the ORF category, with a function that is uncertain. This CDR3 is 16 amino acids long. Unmatched junction bases numbered 9, after V lost 2 bases and J lost 6 bases. Written as DNA, the CDR3 is TGTGCCAGCAGTTACCCGAAGACAGGGGATTGTCAGCCCCAGCATTTT. Protein sequence: CASSYPKTGDCQPQHF.

The J gene is TRBJ2-5, the V gene TRBV23-1; TRBD2 agrees at 9 bases. TRBV23-1 is annotated as an ORF whose role is uncertain. Trimming took 3 bases from V and 1 from J; bases not matched to a gene: 6. The CDR3 is made up of 16 amino acids. The CDR3 DNA sequence: TGCGCCAGCAGTCAGGGACTAGCTGGGTTCCAAGAGACCCAGTACTTC. Translated: CASSQGLAGFQETQYF.

The gene calls are TRBV5-1 and TRBJ2-2; D ambiguous. Germline loops: CDR1 SGHRS, CDR2 YFSETQ. The CDR3 loop spans 16 amino acids. Trimming took 4 bases from V and 2 from J, leaving 15 bases between them. The CDR3 region has the DNA TGCGCCAGCAGCCCTCAAGGCCCTCTTAACACCGGGGAGCTGTTTTTT. It is translated as CASSPQGPLNTGELFF.

J is TRBJ1-1 and V is TRBV11-2; 8 bases align to TRBD1. After removal of 7 bases from V and 5 bases from J, the junction contained 15 bases not matched to a gene. CDR3 length: 16 amino acids. Germline values: CDR1 SGHAT, CDR2 FQNNGV. Here the CDR3 DNA reads TGTGCCAGCATCCCCGACAGGGGAAGAGGAAGAACTGAAGCTTTCTTT. Amino acids: CASIPDRGRGRTEAFF.

CDR3 bases: TGTGCCAGCAGCGTAGGTCGCCTGCGGGACAGGGTAATAAGCACAGATACGCAGTATTTT. Translation: CASSVGRLRDRVISTDTQYF. The rearrangement joins TRBV7-8 to TRBJ2-3, with 9 bases identical to TRBD1. In germline, CDR1 is SGHVS, CDR2 FQNEAQ. Trimming took 5 bases from V and 0 from J; bases not matched to a gene: 18. The CDR3 extends over 20 amino acids.

The V call is TRBV27, the J call TRBJ2-3; D is undetermined. The CDR3 has 12 amino acids. Trimming cost V 0 bases and J 4 bases, with 2 bases left between them. The germline V gene encodes CDR1 MNHEY and CDR2 SMNVEV (reference sequence). This CDR3 is CASSLSPDTQYF. For the CDR3, the DNA is TGTGCCAGCAGTTTATCACCAGATACGCAGTATTTT.

V usage is TRBV2 and J usage is TRBJ1-4; D unresolved. The CDR3 has 13 residues. Germline V gene lookup returns CDR1 SNHLY and CDR2 FYNNEI. Trimming left V 4 bases short and J 5 bases short, with 8 bases between. DNA for the CDR3: TGTGCCAGCAGTGTCAATGAGAATGAAAAACTGTTTTTT. Amino acid sequence: CASSVNENEKLFF.

V is TRBV4-3 and J is TRBJ2-3; 7 bases match TRBD1. The germline V gene has CDR1 LGHNA and CDR2 YSLEER. The CDR3 spans 15 residues. The ends lost 4 bases at V and 2 bases at J; junction bases unmatched: 6. CDR3 coding DNA: TGCGCCAGCAGCCTTAACAGGGGATCCACAGATACGCAGTATTTT. Encoded protein: CASSLNRGSTDTQYF.

This clone appeared once. J is TRBJ2-7 and V is TRBV7-2, with D unresolved. Germline V gene data show CDR1 as SGHTA and CDR2 as FQGNSA. The V end lost 5 bases, the J end lost 7 bases, and 6 bases lay between the germline ends. The CDR3 has 10 residues. This CDR3 reads CASSLREQYF. The CDR3 bases are TGTGCCAGCAGCCTCAGGGAGCAGTACTTC. Filled out from reference TRBV7-2 and TRBJ2-7, the complete variable domain reads GAGVSQSPSNKVTEKGKDVELRCDPISGHTALYWYRQSLGQGLEFLIYFQGNSAPDKSGLPSDRFSAERTGGSVSTLTIQRTQQEDSAVYLCASSLREQYFGPGTRLTVT.

The chain employs TRBV7-8 and TRBJ2-1; no definite D call. The CDR3 consists of 13 residues. V lost 1 base and J 9 bases, leaving 10 bases between the germline ends. Looked up from germline, CDR1 is SGHVS and CDR2 is FQNEAQ. The CDR3 spells CASSLDSRGEQFF. The CDR3 DNA reads as TGTGCCAGCAGCTTAGACAGTCGCGGTGAGCAGTTCTTC.

The V gene is TRBV5-5, the J gene TRBJ2-7; 8 nucleotides line up with TRBD1. V trimming: 0 bases; J trimming: 3 bases; junction bases outside the gene matches: 8. The V gene's germline CDR1 is SGHKS and CDR2 YYEKEE (reference sequence). The CDR3 spans 16 residues. This CDR3 reads CASSLEAGTGVYEQYF. The DNA of the CDR3 is TGTGCCAGCAGCTTGGAAGCCGGGACAGGAGTCTACGAGCAGTACTTC.

The chain combines TRBV7-9 with TRBJ1-2; the match to TRBD1 covers 7 bases. In germline, CDR1 is SEHNR, CDR2 FQNEAQ (reference sequence). This CDR3 spans 14 amino acids. V gave up 4 bases and J gave up 3 bases; unmatched junction bases: 5. The CDR3 DNA reads as TGTGCCAGCAGCTCGACAGGGTGGGACTATGGCTACACCTTC. It codes for CASSSTGWDYGYTF.

The chain recombines TRBV19 with TRBJ1-2; weak D call: TRBD1 (6 bases). V lost 4 bases and J lost 3, with 12 bases in between. The germline V gene encodes CDR1 LNHDA and CDR2 SQIVND (reference sequence). The length of the CDR3 is 14 residues. CDR3 nucleotide sequence: TGTGCCAGTAGTAGTCTCACAGGGTACTATGGCTACACCTTC. It translates to CASSSLTGYYGYTF.

The chain carries TRBV5-5 and TRBJ2-7, with D possibly being TRBD2 (6 bases). Per the germline V gene, CDR1 is SGHKS and CDR2 is YYEKEE (reference sequence). The CDR3 sequence is 15 residues long. The ends were cut back, 3 bases at V and 2 bases at J, with 15 bases in the middle. The CDR3 coding sequence is TGTGCCAGCAGCTGGACGGGGGTTGGGACCTACGAGCAGTACTTC. The encoded protein is CASSWTGVGTYEQYF.

This clone was seen just once. The chain joins TRBV9 to TRBJ1-2; the match to TRBD1 covers 7 bases. CDR1 and CDR2 from the germline V gene are SGDLS and YYNGEE. The CDR3 length is 15 residues. V lost 3 bases to trimming and J lost 2 bases; unmatched junction nucleotides: 7. As DNA, the CDR3 is TGTGCCAGCAGCGCCATGCTACAGGGGAACTATGGCTACACCTTC. Encoded protein: CASSAMLQGNYGYTF.

This clone was recorded once. At one of its ends the junction is not consistent with the germline gene, which may arise from a read error. V and J are TRBV4-2 and TRBJ2-3, with 8 bases fitting TRBD1. CDR1 and CDR2 from the germline V gene are LGHNA and YNFKEQ. There are 13 residues in the CDR3. The CDR3 coding sequence is TGTGCCAGCAGCTTGACAGGGGAGGACACTCCGTCTTGG. Encoded protein: CASSLTGEDTPSW.

This chain uses TRBV14 with TRBJ1-1; maybe TRBD1 (5 bases). The V end was cut by 1 base, the J end by 1 base, with 10 bases between. Germline CDR1 SGHDN, CDR2 FVKESK. The CDR3 contains 15 residues. The CDR3 nucleotides read TGTGCCAGCAGCCAAGTGTCAGGGAGGAACACTGAAGCTTTCTTT. Its protein is CASSQVSGRNTEAFF.

The genes are TRBV4-1 and TRBJ1-3; the D is unclear. Looked up from germline, CDR1 is MGHRA and CDR2 is YSYEKL. This CDR3 is built from 13 residues. V was cut by 8 bases and J by 2 bases, with 10 bases left in between. CDR3 in DNA: TGCGCCAGCGCCCAGCTTGCTGGAAACACCATATATTTT. Amino acid sequence: CASAQLAGNTIYF.

The chain couples TRBV11-3 to TRBJ2-5, with 9 bases matching TRBD1. Germline CDR1 reads SGHNT; CDR2 reads YENEEA. The CDR3 is 14 residues long. With V trimmed by 6 bases and J by 4 bases, 6 bases remained unmatched. The CDR3 spells CASRFTGGGETQYF. The DNA for the CDR3 is TGTGCCAGCAGATTTACAGGGGGCGGAGAGACCCAGTACTTC.

Only one count was recorded for this clone. V is TRBV21-1 and J is TRBJ2-4; the DNA was not compared with TRBD1, the D call given in the table. TRBV21-1 constitutes a pseudogene. There are 15 residues in the CDR3. CDR3 sequence reads: CASSNEGHDKNIQYF. DNA of the CDR3: TGTGCCAGCAGCAATGAGGGACACGACAAAAACATTCAGTACTTC.

The chain carries TRBV5-8 and TRBJ2-5; D not certain. Looked up from germline, CDR1 is SGHTS and CDR2 is YDEGEE. V dropped 0 bases and J dropped 7 bases, with 22 bases sitting between them. The CDR3 runs 17 residues. This chain's CDR3 is CASSLALRAAARSTQYF. CDR3 coding DNA: TGTGCCAGCAGCTTGGCCCTTAGGGCGGCCGCCAGGTCGACCCAGTACTTC.

V gene TRBV7-8 combines with J gene TRBJ2-7; possible D gene TRBD1, 5 bases. The CDR3 has 14 amino acids. Between the trimmed V and J ends, which lost 5 bases and 5 bases, there was a span of 16 bases. Germline assignment: CDR1 SGHVS and CDR2 FQNEAQ. The CDR3 DNA sequence: TGTGCCAGCAGCCCGGACACCTACCCTAACGAGCAGTACTTC. Protein product: CASSPDTYPNEQYF.

V gene TRBV7-3 combines with J gene TRBJ2-5; TRBD2 might be the D (6 bases). V lost 2 bases and J lost 4, with 8 bases in between. This CDR3 region has 13 residues. Germline CDR1 is SGHTA and CDR2 is FQGTGA. The CDR3 DNA is TGTGCCAGCAGCTTACGGGGAGGAGAGACCCAGTACTTC. Amino acids: CASSLRGGETQYF. The full variable domain, in which reference TRBV7-3 and TRBJ2-5 provide the parts outside the CDR3, is GAGVSQTPSNKVTEKGKYVELRCDPISGHTALYWYRQSLGQGPEFLIYFQGTGAADDSGLPNDRFFAVRPEGSVSTLKIQRTERGDSAVYLCASSLRGGETQYFGPGTRLLVL.

The chain uses TRBV7-2 and TRBJ2-3; 12 bases match TRBD2. The CDR3 covers 16 residues. Losses at the gene ends were 5 bases for V and 4 bases for J; bases not matched to a gene: 7. Germline V lookup: CDR1 SGHTA, CDR2 FQGNSA. The CDR3 sequence is CASSHLAGGPADTQYF. DNA of the CDR3: TGTGCCAGCAGCCACCTAGCGGGAGGGCCAGCAGATACGCAGTATTTT. Together with reference TRBV7-2 and TRBJ2-3, the CDR3 gives the full variable domain: GAGVSQSPSNKVTEKGKDVELRCDPISGHTALYWYRQSLGQGLEFLIYFQGNSAPDKSGLPSDRFSAERTGGSVSTLTIQRTQQEDSAVYLCASSHLAGGPADTQYFGPGTRLTVL.

The V call is TRBV7-3, the J call TRBJ1-1, with 9 nucleotides matching TRBD1. CDR1 SGHTA and CDR2 FQGTGA come from the germline V gene. There are 15 residues in the CDR3. V lost 6 bases and J lost 4; bases outside the gene matches: 9. The CDR3 nucleotides read TGTGCCAGCAGTCCCTCCGGGACAGGGATCACTGAAGCTTTCTTT. It yields the protein CASSPSGTGITEAFF. Drawing the rest from reference TRBV7-3 and TRBJ1-1, the complete variable domain is GAGVSQTPSNKVTEKGKYVELRCDPISGHTALYWYRQSLGQGPEFLIYFQGTGAADDSGLPNDRFFAVRPEGSVSTLKIQRTERGDSAVYLCASSPSGTGITEAFFGQGTRLTVV.